The 20 T cell receptor beta chains below all came from one sample that was sequenced in a study of memory CD4+ T cells and cytomegalovirus serostatus. TCRdb's copy holds only in-frame clones and misses some; the assay was immunoSEQ multiplex PCR. The data hold about 92,000 clones, with 75% to 90% observed a single time. The sort gate was single viable CD3+CD4+CD8-CD45RO+ cells for memory CD4+ T cells. The material sequenced was memory CD4+ T cells from blood. The receptors here all came from an adult in good health and CMV-seropositive.

The gene calls are TRBV30 and TRBJ1-1; no definite D call. CDR1 GTSNPN and CDR2 SVGIG come from the germline V gene (reference sequence). CDR3 length: 13 residues. The V and J ends lost 0 bases and 1 base respectively, with 6 bases between them. CDR3 sequence (DNA): TGTGCCTGGAGTGTGATCGAGAACACTGAAGCTTTCTTT. It codes for CAWSVIENTEAFF.

The rearrangement links TRBV10-3 to TRBJ2-5; TRBD1 agrees at 7 bases. The J call could be wrong; TRBJ2-7 is a better fit for the DNA end. Germline V lookup: CDR1 ENHRY, CDR2 SYGVKD. The CDR3 has 14 amino acids. CDR3 residues: CAISPRQGGDEQYF. Written as DNA, the CDR3 is TGTGCCATCAGTCCCAGACAGGGTGGGGACGAGCAGTACTTC.

The chain employs TRBV6-1 and TRBJ2-7; D is perhaps TRBD1 (6 bases). Germline V gene data show CDR1 as MNHNS and CDR2 as SASEGT. The CDR3 totals 14 residues. The V end was cut by 5 bases, the J end by 2 bases, with 13 bases between. The CDR3 is CASSRQGTTYEQYF. The CDR3 DNA reads TGTGCCAGCAGTAGACAAGGGACAACCTACGAGCAGTACTTC.

This sequence joins TRBV18 and TRBJ1-5, with 7 bases that match TRBD1. CDR3 length equals 13 residues. V shed 3 bases, J shed 7 bases, and the junction held 3 bases outside the gene matches. Germline lookup yields CDR1 KGHSH and CDR2 LQKENI. Here the CDR3 DNA reads TGTGCCAGCTCACCGGGACAGCACCAGCCCCAGCATTTT. Encoded protein: CASSPGQHQPQHF.

V gene TRBV19 combines with J gene TRBJ2-3; 8 bases fit TRBD2. Germline values: CDR1 LNHDA, CDR2 SQIVND (reference sequence). This CDR3 has 16 amino acids. J gave up 1 base and V 5 bases, and 8 bases lay outside the gene matches. CDR3 DNA sequence: TGTGCCAGTAGTCCCCGGGGGGGCATAGGCACAGATACGCAGTATTTT. This sequence encodes CASSPRGGIGTDTQYF.

The chain has TRBV7-3 and TRBJ2-1; 13 bases line up with TRBD2. Losses at the gene ends were 5 bases for V and 10 bases for J; bases not matched to a gene: 8. The CDR3 is 15 amino acids. The germline V gene encodes CDR1 SGHTA and CDR2 FQGTGA. CDR3 bases: TGTGCCAGCAGCCCGGGACTAGCGGGGCTAACAGAGCAGTTCTTC. Translating it yields CASSPGLAGLTEQFF.

The chain combines TRBV18 with TRBJ2-7; 10 nucleotides align to TRBD1. Germline V lookup: CDR1 KGHSH, CDR2 LQKENI. The trim removed 2 bases at V and 7 bases at J, leaving 5 bases unmatched. The CDR3 has 14 residues. CDR3 in DNA: TGTGCCAGCTCACCAAGGACAGGGGGTGAGGAGCAGTACTTC. It translates to CASSPRTGGEEQYF.

The J gene is TRBJ2-3, the V gene TRBV4-1; maybe TRBD2 (6 bases). Germline lookup yields CDR1 MGHRA and CDR2 YSYEKL. This CDR3 is built from 17 residues. Deletions cut 1 base from V and 2 bases from J, with 16 bases between. In DNA form, the CDR3 reads TGCGCCAGCAGCCAAGCTACCGGGACTGACCCCACAGATACGCAGTATTTT. Translating gives CASSQATGTDPTDTQYF.

CDR3 region: CAISGDSYEQYF. The CDR3 DNA is TGTGCCATCAGTGGGGACAGCTACGAGCAGTACTTC. The chain recombines TRBV10-3 with TRBJ2-7; 7 bases fit TRBD1. Germline trimming cut 4 bases from V and 3 bases from J; bases unmatched to any gene: 0. CDR3 length: 12 amino acids. Germline V gives CDR1 ENHRY, CDR2 SYGVKD.

The gene calls are TRBV5-1 and TRBJ1-1; TRBD1 agrees at 9 bases. From germline, CDR1 is SGHRS and CDR2 YFSETQ. V was pared by 2 bases and J by 5 bases, with 1 base of the junction left unmatched. CDR3 length: 13 amino acids. The CDR3 loop is CASSLQGATEAFF. The CDR3 DNA reads as TGCGCCAGCAGCTTACAGGGGGCAACTGAAGCTTTCTTT. Filled out from reference TRBV5-1 and TRBJ1-1, the complete variable domain reads KAGVTQTPRYLIKTRGQQVTLSCSPISGHRSVSWYQQTPGQGLQFLFEYFSETQRNKGNFPGRFSGRQFSNSRSEMNVSTLELGDSALYLCASSLQGATEAFFGQGTRLTVV.

This clone was detected many times. V and J are TRBV29-1 and TRBJ1-5; 7 bases agree with TRBD1. Germline CDR1 reads SQVTM; CDR2 reads ANQGSEA. V dropped 7 bases and J dropped 6; count of bases not matched to a gene: 9. The CDR3 extends over 13 amino acids. The CDR3 region is CSAAGQESQPQHF. As DNA, the CDR3 is TGCAGCGCTGCAGGACAGGAGAGTCAGCCCCAGCATTTT.

The chain is built from TRBV6-1 and TRBJ1-2, with D hard to call. Germline V lookup: CDR1 MNHNS, CDR2 SASEGT. Trimming stripped 7 bases from V and 5 bases from J, with 14 bases between. The CDR3 contains 13 residues. The CDR3 here is CASTPAVGYGYTF. CDR3 DNA: TGTGCCAGCACCCCCGCCGTGGGGTATGGCTACACCTTC.

The chain employs TRBV5-4 and TRBJ1-1, with no clear D. Germline CDR1 and CDR2: SGHNT and YYREEE (reference sequence). V lost 2 bases and J 0 bases, leaving 2 bases between the germline ends. This CDR3 contains 12 residues. DNA of the CDR3: TGTGCCAGCAGCTTAGTGAACACTGAAGCTTTCTTT. Its translation is CASSLVNTEAFF.

The CDR3 reads CASSLAGGRTDTQYF. Here the CDR3 DNA reads TGTGCCAGCAGCTTGGCTGGAGGAAGGACAGATACGCAGTATTTT. The genes are TRBV5-4 and TRBJ2-3, with D possibly being TRBD2 (5 bases). The CDR3 is 15 amino acids. Germline V gene data show CDR1 as SGHNT and CDR2 as YYREEE (reference sequence). V lost 0 bases, J lost 3 bases, and 11 bases lay in between.

The chain combines TRBV7-2 with TRBJ2-2; D is ambiguous. The CDR3 is 15 residues long. Germline values: CDR1 SGHTA, CDR2 FQGNSA. Trimming pared 5 bases from V and 5 bases from J, leaving 15 bases between. For the CDR3, the DNA is TGTGCCAGCAGCCCCTATCGAATGGGGACCGGGGAGCTGTTTTTT. This gives the protein CASSPYRMGTGELFF. Complete variable domain (other parts from reference TRBV7-2 and TRBJ2-2): GAGVSQSPSNKVTEKGKDVELRCDPISGHTALYWYRQSLGQGLEFLIYFQGNSAPDKSGLPSDRFSAERTGGSVSTLTIQRTQQEDSAVYLCASSPYRMGTGELFFGEGSRLTVL.

The V call is TRBV6-6, the J call TRBJ1-1; 7 bases agree with TRBD1. Germline CDR1 is MNHNY and CDR2 is SVGAGI (reference sequence). This CDR3 is built from 15 residues. The V segment lost 1 base and the J segment 5 bases; nucleotides outside the gene matches: 7. The CDR3 DNA follows: TGTGCCAGCAGTTACTTCCAGGGGGGGAAGACTGAAGCTTTCTTT. Protein product: CASSYFQGGKTEAFF.

The chain combines TRBV7-3 with TRBJ2-5; 7 bases map to TRBD2. V trimming: 5 bases; J trimming: 4 bases; junction bases outside the gene matches: 4. This CDR3 has 13 residues. The V gene's germline CDR1 is SGHTA and CDR2 FQGTGA. CDR3 DNA sequence: TGTGCCAGCAGCCGGAGCGGGACAGAGACCCAGTACTTC. Translating gives CASSRSGTETQYF.

V usage is TRBV18 and J usage is TRBJ1-1, with a possible D match to TRBD1 (5 bases). The CDR3 runs 15 residues. Trimming removed 0 bases from V and 5 bases from J, with 13 bases in between. Germline-derived CDR1 and CDR2 are KGHSH and LQKENI. CDR3 amino acids: CASSPPGPKRTEAFF. CDR3 DNA sequence: TGTGCCAGCTCACCACCGGGACCTAAAAGGACTGAAGCTTTCTTT.

This chain links TRBV28 with TRBJ1-4; TRBD1 matches at 9 bases. Unmatched junction bases numbered 6, after V lost 6 bases and J lost 7 bases. Germline CDR1 and CDR2: MDHEN and SYDVKM. The CDR3 has 14 amino acids. This CDR3 is CASRGQGTGEKLFF. As DNA, the CDR3 is TGTGCCAGCAGGGGACAGGGAACAGGTGAAAAACTGTTTTTT.

The rearrangement uses TRBV7-2 and TRBJ2-3; 7 bases agree with TRBD2. Looked up from germline, CDR1 is SGHTA and CDR2 is FQGNSA. Trimming at V came to 3 bases and at J to 0 bases, leaving 6 bases not matched to a gene. This CDR3 contains 16 residues. The CDR3 loop reads CASSFFGTISTDTQYF. The CDR3 region has the DNA TGTGCCAGCAGCTTCTTTGGGACTATCAGCACAGATACGCAGTATTTT. The full variable domain, with the rest looked up from reference TRBV7-2 and TRBJ2-3, is GAGVSQSPSNKVTEKGKDVELRCDPISGHTALYWYRQSLGQGLEFLIYFQGNSAPDKSGLPSDRFSAERTGGSVSTLTIQRTQQEDSAVYLCASSFFGTISTDTQYFGPGTRLTVL.